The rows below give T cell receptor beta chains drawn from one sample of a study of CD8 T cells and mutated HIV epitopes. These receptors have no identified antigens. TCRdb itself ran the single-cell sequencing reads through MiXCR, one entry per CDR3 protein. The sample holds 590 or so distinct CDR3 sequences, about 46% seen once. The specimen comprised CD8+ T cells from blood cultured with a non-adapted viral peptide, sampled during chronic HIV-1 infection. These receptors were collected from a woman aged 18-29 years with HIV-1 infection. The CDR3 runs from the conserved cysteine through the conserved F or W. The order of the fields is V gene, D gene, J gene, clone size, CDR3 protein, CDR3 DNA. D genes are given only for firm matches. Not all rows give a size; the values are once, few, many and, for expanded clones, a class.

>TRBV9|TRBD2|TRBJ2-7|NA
CASSVSSGGPYEQYF
TGTGCCAGCAGCGTATCTAGCGGGGGGCCCTACGAGCAGTACTTC
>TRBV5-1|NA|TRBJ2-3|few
CASSHLAQRALSTDTQYF
TGCGCCAGCAGCCACCTGGCTCAGAGGGCTTTAAGCACAGATACGCAGTATTTT
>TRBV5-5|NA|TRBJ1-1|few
CASSLGGYTEALF
TGTGCCAGCAGCTTAGGCGGGTACACTGAAGCTTTATTT
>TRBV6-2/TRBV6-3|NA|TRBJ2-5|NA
CAGRWGGREAQYF
TGTGCCGGCAGGTGGGGTGGGCGAGAGGCCCAGTACTTC
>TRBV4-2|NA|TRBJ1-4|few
CASSQDESGSNEKLFF
TGTGCCAGCAGCCAAGATGAGTCCGGCTCGAATGAAAAACTGTTTTTT
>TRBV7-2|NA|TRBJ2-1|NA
CASSLRRDSSYNEQFF
TGTGCCAGCAGCTTGCGACGGGATAGCTCCTACAATGAGCAGTTCTTC
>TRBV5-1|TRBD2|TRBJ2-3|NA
CASRSGLAGEADAQYF
TGCGCCAGCAGGTCTGGACTAGCGGGGGAGGCAGATGCGCAGTATTTT
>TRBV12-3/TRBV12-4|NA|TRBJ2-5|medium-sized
CASSSDMGQKTQYF
TGTGCCAGCAGCTCTGACATGGGGCAAAAGACCCAGTACTTC
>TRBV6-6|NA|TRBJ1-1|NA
CASSYSFTGSNTEAFF
TGTGCCAGCAGTTACTCGTTTACAGGATCGAACACTGAAGCTTTCTTT
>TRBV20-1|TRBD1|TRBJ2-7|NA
CSAGGLGLLYEQYF
TGCAGTGCAGGGGGCTTGGGCCTTCTATACGAGCAATACTTC
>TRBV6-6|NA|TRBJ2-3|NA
CASSLRVASTDTQYF
TGTGCCAGCAGTCTGCGGGTAGCTAGCACAGATACGCAGTATTTT
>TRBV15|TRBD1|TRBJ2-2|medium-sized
CATSTAGGTGGPGDTGELFF
TGTGCCACCAGCACAGCAGGGGGGACAGGTGGTCCCGGAGACACCGGGGAGCTGTTTTTT
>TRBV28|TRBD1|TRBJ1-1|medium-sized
CASRGQGSGSEAFF
TGTGCCAGCAGGGGACAGGGTTCGGGTTCTGAAGCTTTCTTT
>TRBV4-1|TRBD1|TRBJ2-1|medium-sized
CASSQSGQGPFSYNEQFF
TGCGCCAGCAGCCAATCGGGACAGGGACCATTCTCCTACAATGAGCAGTTCTTC
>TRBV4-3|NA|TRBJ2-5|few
CASSQVLQETQYF
TGCGCCAGCAGCCAAGTCCTCCAAGAGACCCAGTACTTC
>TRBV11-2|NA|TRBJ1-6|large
CASSLDGNSPLHF
TGTGCCAGCAGCTTGGATGGTAATTCACCCCTCCACTTT
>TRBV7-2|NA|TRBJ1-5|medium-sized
CVSSFSVGSNQPQHF
TGTGTCAGCAGCTTCAGCGTGGGTAGCAATCAGCCCCAGCATTTT
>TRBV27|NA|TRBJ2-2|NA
CASSLSNAPTGELLF
TGTGCCAGCAGTTTATCGAACGCTCCCACTGGGGAGCTGCTTTTT
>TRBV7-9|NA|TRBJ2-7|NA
CASSSSFLGEQYF
TGTGCCAGCAGCTCCTCCTTCTTGGGGGAGCAGTACTTC
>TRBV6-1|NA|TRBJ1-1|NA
CASRTGTNYGYTFGSGSEAFF
NA
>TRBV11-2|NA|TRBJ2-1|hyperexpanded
CASSSLRDEQFF
TGTGCCAGCAGCTCCTTGAGGGATGAGCAGTTCTTC
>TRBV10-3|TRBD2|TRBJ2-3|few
CAIGSGSGADTQYF
TGTGCCATCGGTAGCGGGAGCGGCGCAGATACGCAGTATTTT
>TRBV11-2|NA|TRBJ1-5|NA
CASSLDGGSEAQHF
TGTGCCAGCAGCTTAGACGGGGGTTCCGAAGCCCAGCATTTT
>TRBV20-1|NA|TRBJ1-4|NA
CSAGGKEKLFF
TGCAGTGCTGGAGGGAAAGAAAAACTGTTTTTT
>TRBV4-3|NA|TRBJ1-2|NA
CASSQAPGTYYGYTF
TGCGCCAGCAGCCAAGCACCAGGGACCTACTATGGCTACACCTTC
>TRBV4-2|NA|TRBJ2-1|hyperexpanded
CASSQTLIRSNEQFF
TGTGCCAGCAGTCAAACCCTTATTAGGAGCAATGAGCAGTTCTTC
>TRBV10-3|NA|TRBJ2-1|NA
CAISESPGDRSYNEQFF
TGTGCCATCAGTGAGTCTCCAGGGGACCGCTCCTACAATGAGCAGTTCTTC
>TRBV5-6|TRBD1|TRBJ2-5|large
CASSGDSETQYF
TGTGCCAGCAGCGGGGACAGTGAGACCCAGTACTTC
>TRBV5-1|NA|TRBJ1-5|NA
CASAQANYNEHF
TGCGCCAGCGCCCAGGCAAACTACAATGAGCATTTT